Sequencing of this T cell receptor beta chain was carried out in a study of neurological immune-mediated disorders. Specified time point: longitudinal time-point 2. Each CDR3 protein gets one entry after TCRdb re-called the 5' RACE reads with MiXCR. The table lists some 60,000 distinct CDR3 sequences, around a tenth of them singletons. There are many counts of this clonotype. Germline V lookup: CDR1 SEHNR, CDR2 FQNEAQ (reference sequence). Germline trimming cut 1 base from V and 5 bases from J; bases unmatched to any gene: 7. The CDR3 length is 16 residues. The sequence came from a young man in good health. Specimen: PBMCs. The chain is built from TRBV7-9 and TRBJ2-3, with 9 positions matching TRBD2. The CDR3 DNA follows: TGTGCCAGCAGCTTAGTGTTAGCGGGAGTTTTAGATACGCAGTATTTT. It is translated as CASSLVLAGVLDTQYF.